This TCR beta chain stems from a study of neurological immune-mediated disorders. The CDR3 is 12 amino acids. With V trimmed by 7 bases and J by 7 bases, 4 bases remained unmatched. The V gene's germline CDR1 is MNHEY and CDR2 SMNVEV (reference sequence). This clonotype came up a few times. The antigen remains undetermined. This clone may be a read error of a much larger clone one base away. The CDR3 ends on some other residue instead of the conserved phenylalanine or tryptophan, so this is likely a read error. Study results and caveats: Multiple sclerosis was found to have the least TCR clonal expansion, below healthy controls, and HTLV-1-associated myelopathy the most. Across subjects, expanded clones had no CDR3 amino acid sequences in common, pointing to private repertoires in all groups.

The authors produced cDNA by 5'RACE using 10-nucleotide random UMIs. In each sequencing run, over 170 million TCR-beta sequences were generated from 15-18 subjects. TCRdb fed the 5' RACE reads into MiXCR, producing one record per CDR3 protein. The sample carries approximately 82,000 distinct CDR3 sequences, approximately 2.8% recorded once. The chain links TRBV27 to TRBJ2-1, with TRBD2 identical over 7 bases. Sample: PBMCs. The clonotype was recovered from a woman in her thirties with multiple sclerosis. The chain's CDR3 is CASNSGFNEQFL. Written as DNA, the CDR3 is TGTGCCAGCAATAGCGGGTTTAATGAGCAGTTCCTC.